The TCR beta chain described here comes from a study of blood T cells in healthy people across ages (dated by TCRdb to 2015 to 2017). With regard to the full study: In model experiments, template switching captured about one uniquely barcoded TCR beta cDNA molecule for every two T cells. For two donors (one aged 18 to 30 and one aged 80 or older), the study analyzed two additional independent replicas of 1 million unique cDNA reads from the same blood draw. To avoid experimental bias, donors of different ages were spread randomly across the sequencing lanes. Four age groups were formed from the donors: young (average roughly 15 years), middle-aged (just under 40), aged (roughly 59) and long-lived (around 82). To track age-related changes in TCR beta repertoire diversity, the study relied on deep sequencing normalized with unique cDNA molecular identifiers.

What the work shows at the level of the full study, not this receptor alone: Observed TCR beta diversity correlated strongly with the percentage of naive T cells measured by flow cytometry. Because donor CMV infection status was unknown, age-related changes in expanded clonotypes were potentially confounded. The long-lived group showed more naive CD4+ T cells, fewer expanded clones and increased TCR diversity than the aged group, suggesting age selection. Estimates of total diversity based on one million sequenced T cells were regarded as lower bounds and as underestimates. Since profiling was done on bulk unsorted PBMCs, naive and antigen-experienced compartments could not be conclusively compared. As age increased, observed TCR beta diversity per million T cells dropped in a roughly linear way, and a significant reduction was already evident by age roughly 40.

Systemically healthy Caucasian individuals from Russia, around 39 in total and aged roughly 6 to 95 years, were included as donors. Ten milliliters of peripheral blood were drawn from each donor into EDTA-treated Vacutainer tubes. Ficoll-Paque density-gradient centrifugation was used to isolate PBMCs, with at least 6.5 million per sample. Trizol reagent was used to extract total RNA from PBMCs, with at least 6 micrograms per sample. Naive CD45RAhigh/CD27high T cell percentages were measured by flow cytometry on a PBMC aliquot from every donor. Libraries were made using 5' RACE. Sequencing was performed on an Illumina HiSeq 2500. A second about 7 to 12 cycle PCR used a sample-barcoded 5' primer and a J-beta primer mix. Each TCR beta cDNA molecule received a unique molecular identifier from a template-switch 5' adaptor carrying 12 random nucleotides. Each sample yielded at least 2.5 million CDR3-containing paired-end reads. The Mint cDNA synthesis kit, primed by a TRBC-specific oligonucleotide, was used to synthesize first-strand cDNA from all RNA. All cDNA was treated with uracil-DNA glycosylase and then went through a first 18-cycle PCR with the universal primers M1SS and BC2_uni_R. Per the source publication's procedure: For normalization, 1 million high-quality reads, each with a distinct molecular identifier, were randomly selected from each sample. Reads with shared molecular identifiers were discarded instead of being binned into consensus sequences. CDR3 identification, clonotype clustering and error correction used MiTCR with a Q25 quality threshold and the strictest error-elimination algorithm. A nonparametric unseen species model using Euler transformation provided a lower-bound estimate of total TCR beta diversity. TCRdb reran the public reads through fastp at Q25 and MiXCR, keeping productive beta chains. Each CDR3 protein appears once, grouped with its most common genes and DNA. Clone size and V and J calls follow TCRdb, not the original study. This sample lists hundreds of thousands of distinct CDR3 sequences; roughly 64% were detected once. Of the sample, approximately 20% is held by the ten largest clones.

Points on this clonotype: This clone's antigen is unknown. No per-base quality is available; no much larger clone lies one base away.

Counted from cysteine to phenylalanine, this CDR3 has 16 amino acids. Solely the CDR3 DNA is kept, with 48 bases framed from the first base. The V end gives up 5 bases and the J end 0 bases, leaving 8 bases in the junction not matched to a gene. CDR1 and CDR2 were assigned from the germline V gene (reference sequence) as DFQATT and SNEGSKA. The chain couples TRBV20-1 to TRBJ2-1; 9 bases in the middle match TRBD2. This receptor was identified in a man younger than 40 in good health. Material: blood. In nucleotides, the sequence is TGCAGTGCTGGTTCTAGCGGGGATTACTCCTACAATGAGCAGTTCTTC. It translates to CSAGSSGDYSYNEQFF.